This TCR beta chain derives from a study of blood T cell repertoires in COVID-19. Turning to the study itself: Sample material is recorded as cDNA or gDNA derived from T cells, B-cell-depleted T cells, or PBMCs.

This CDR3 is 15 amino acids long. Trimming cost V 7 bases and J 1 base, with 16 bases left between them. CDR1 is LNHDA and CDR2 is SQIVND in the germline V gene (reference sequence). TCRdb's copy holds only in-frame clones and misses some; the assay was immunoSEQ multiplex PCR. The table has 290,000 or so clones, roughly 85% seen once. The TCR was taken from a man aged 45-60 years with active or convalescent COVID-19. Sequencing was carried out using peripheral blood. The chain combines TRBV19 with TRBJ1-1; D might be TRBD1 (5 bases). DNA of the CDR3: TGTGCCAGTAAGACGTCGGGGGTACGGAACACTGAAGCTTTCTTT. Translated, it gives CASKTSGVRNTEAFF.